These T cell receptor beta chains were read from a single sample in a study of blood T cell repertoires in COVID-19. Method: immunoSEQ multiplex PCR; TCRdb's copy keeps in-frame clones and lacks some. The repertoire holds 140,000 or so clones, around three quarters seen once, with under 10% in the top ten. Sequences were obtained from peripheral blood. Receptors were obtained from a man in his forties or fifties with active or convalescent COVID-19. Each CDR3 is given without its conserved first and last residue.

j_gene | v_gene | CDR3aa
TRBJ2-4 | TRBV10-3 | AISEGGDIQY
TRBJ1-1 | TRBV3-1/TRBV3-2 | ASSQGTVTEAF
TRBJ2-3 | TRBV24-1 | ATSSPAEVPSDTQY
TRBJ2-3 | TRBV7-2 | ASSLEVAVGGDTQY
TRBJ2-7 | TRBV11-2 | ASSLGLAEAYEQY
TRBJ2-1 | TRBV27 | ASSWASGYNEQF
TRBJ2-1 | TRBV5-4 | ASSLPLAGNSYNEQF
TRBJ2-2 | TRBV5-1 | ASSLQGLLNTGELF
TRBJ2-7 | TRBV29-1 | SVEDRGYEQY
TRBJ1-4 | TRBV15 | ATSRDGEPAEKLF
TRBJ2-7 | TRBV10-3 | AISELLASSSYEQY
TRBJ2-1 | TRBV30 | AWSQDNEQF
TRBJ2-3 | TRBV6-5 | AVASATTDTQY
TRBJ1-4 | TRBV19 | ASSTPGAPSPSGKLF
TRBJ2-7 | TRBV11-3 | ASSLEGDYEQY
TRBJ1-2 | TRBV4-1 | ASSQRTGANYGYT
TRBJ2-3 | TRBV7-6 | ASSLMTATSSTDTQY
TRBJ2-1 | TRBV7-2 | ASSLGTSGSEQF
TRBJ1-2 | TRBV19 | ATEPTGGAYYGYT
TRBJ1-5 | TRBV27 | ASSLSVTGINQPQH
TRBJ2-1 | TRBV6-4 | ASSELAGQSYNEQF
TRBJ2-1 | TRBV7-7 | ASSSLKPPSSYNEQF
TRBJ2-2 | TRBV6-4 | ASSEQGMNTGELF
TRBJ2-1 | TRBV5-8 | ASSSRLVAYNEQF
TRBJ2-1 | TRBV7-3 | ASSPLGTGGYNEQF
TRBJ2-1 | TRBV5-1 | ASSEGQNNEQF
TRBJ2-7 | TRBV19 | ASSNGLAGEQY
TRBJ2-1 | TRBV27 | ASSKSGIEQF
TRBJ2-3 | TRBV10-2 | ASSGRPSGPSTDTQY
TRBJ2-5 | TRBV7-8 | ASSPRIQETQY
TRBJ2-4 | TRBV19 | ASSNPGTGAKNIQY
TRBJ1-6 | TRBV2 | ASRSTARHSPLH
TRBJ1-1 | TRBV7-3 | ASSKTGNPEAF